The TCR beta chain under discussion was sequenced for a study of T-cell reconstitution after alpha-beta-depleted transplantation in children (dated by TCRdb to 2016 to 2017). Context from the whole study: The study quantitatively tracked T-cell immune reconstitution after TCRalphabeta/CD19-depleted allogeneic hematopoietic cell transplantation in children using TCR repertoire profiling.

This clonotype was counted ten times or more. Its antigen remains unidentified. Base qualities were left out, and no much larger clone turns up one base away. Libraries came from PCR. The reads were generated on an Illumina HiSeq 2500. Molecular barcoding was employed in the preparation of TCR libraries, with unique molecular identifiers being used to normalize TCRbeta repertoire quantification. Starting from the raw public reads, TCRdb applied fastp trimming at Q25, assembled clones with MiXCR and retained in-frame beta chains. Entries that share a CDR3 protein sequence are merged under the most common genes and DNA. For this sample the table gives 700,000 or so distinct CDR3 sequences, of which about an eighth were detected only once. The ten most abundant clones make up 0.79% of the sample. What the study reported, not specific to this receptor: The frequencies of hyperexpanded clones fell over the following months, and after one year, T-cell counts and TCRbeta diversity were mostly attributed to newly produced T cells. In some patients, high TCRbeta diversity at day 60 was attributed to recipient T cells and intrathymic progenitors that had survived conditioning. The apparently early alphabetaT-cell count recovery about two months after transplant was reportedly dependent on only several hundred rapidly expanded clones derived from non-depleted graft cells.

The sample's treatment or condition label, decoded: allogeneic hematopoietic cell transplantation with graft depleted of TCRalphabeta T cells and CD19 B cells. The children who served as transplant recipients had been given grafts of TCRalphabeta/CD19-depleted allogeneic hematopoietic cells. From V the trimming removes 2 bases and from J it removes 9 bases, while the gene matches leave 5 bases of the junction unaccounted for. From the germline V gene, CDR1 is SNHLY and CDR2 is FYNNEI. The CDR3 starts with the cysteine, ends with the phenylalanine, and has 14 residues. Only the CDR3 portion is preserved as DNA: 42 bases, with reading frame beginning at the first base.

The sample was PBMCs, taken before TCRalphabeta/CD19-depleted stem cell transplant. The chain links TRBV2 with TRBJ2-1, and 9 bases in between align with TRBD2. The receptor was isolated from a girl aged 2-10 years with congenital amegakaryocytic thrombocytopenia, due to receive a stem cell transplant. The CDR3 amino acid sequence is: CASSEYSGLAEQFF. The sequence in DNA is TGTGCCAGCAGTGAATATTCGGGACTAGCTGAGCAGTTCTTC.